This record concerns one TCR beta chain sequence. These data are taken from a study of shared T cell receptors in the human thymus. The protocol was immunoSEQ multiplex PCR, while the TCRdb copy is restricted to in-frame clones and leaves out a portion. This sample has about 660,000 clones, with more than 75% found just once. This CDR3 contains 15 residues. V shed 0 bases and J shed 3 bases, with 10 bases lying between them. CDR1 is SGHRS and CDR2 is YFSETQ in the germline V gene. The same sample was also studied in work on human thymus T cells. That source notes: Corrective cardiac surgery supplied the resected thymus tissue.

This rearrangement joins TRBV5-1 to TRBJ2-1, with D hard to call. The TCR originated in a boy under two years old with a congenital heart defect. Input material: thymocytes. The CDR3 loop is CASSLARLLYNEQFF. The DNA of the CDR3 is TGCGCCAGCAGCTTGGCCAGACTCCTCTACAATGAGCAGTTCTTC. The variable domain in full, with the rest retrieved from reference TRBV5-1 and TRBJ2-1, is KAGVTQTPRYLIKTRGQQVTLSCSPISGHRSVSWYQQTPGQGLQFLFEYFSETQRNKGNFPGRFSGRQFSNSRSEMNVSTLELGDSALYLCASSLARLLYNEQFFGPGTRLTVL.